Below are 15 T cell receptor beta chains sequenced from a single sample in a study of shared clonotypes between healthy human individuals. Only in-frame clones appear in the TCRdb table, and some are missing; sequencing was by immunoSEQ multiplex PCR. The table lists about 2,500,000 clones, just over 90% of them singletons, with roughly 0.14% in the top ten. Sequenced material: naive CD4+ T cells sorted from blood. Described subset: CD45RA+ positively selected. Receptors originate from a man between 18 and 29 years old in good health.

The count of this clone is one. Here the CDR3 reads CASKHNSNTGELFF. CDR3 DNA sequence: TGTGCCAGCAAACACAATTCGAACACCGGGGAGCTGTTTTTT. The chain links TRBV6-1 to TRBJ2-2; D gene ambiguous. Germline CDR1 is MNHNS and CDR2 is SASEGT. This CDR3 comprises 14 residues. Trimming removed 7 bases from V and 0 bases from J, with 9 bases in between.

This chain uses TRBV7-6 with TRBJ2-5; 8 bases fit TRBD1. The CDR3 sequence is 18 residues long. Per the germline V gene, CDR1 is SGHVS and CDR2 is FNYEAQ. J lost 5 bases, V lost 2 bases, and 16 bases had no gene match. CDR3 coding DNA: TGTGCCAGCAGCTTAACGCGGCAGGGGGCCAAATATATGGAGACCCAGTACTTC. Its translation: CASSLTRQGAKYMETQYF.

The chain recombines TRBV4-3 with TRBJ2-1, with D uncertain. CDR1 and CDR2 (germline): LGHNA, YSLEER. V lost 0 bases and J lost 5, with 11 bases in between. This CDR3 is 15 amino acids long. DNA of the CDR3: TGCGCCAGCAGCCAAGAGGGCAGGTCACACAATGAGCAGTTCTTC. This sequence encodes CASSQEGRSHNEQFF.

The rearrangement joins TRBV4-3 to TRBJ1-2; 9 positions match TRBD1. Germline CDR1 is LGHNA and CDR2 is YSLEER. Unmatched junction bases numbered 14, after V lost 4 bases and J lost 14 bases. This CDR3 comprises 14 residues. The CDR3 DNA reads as TGCGCCAGCAGCCGAGAACCGGGACAGGGACCTGGGACCTTC. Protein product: CASSREPGQGPGTF.

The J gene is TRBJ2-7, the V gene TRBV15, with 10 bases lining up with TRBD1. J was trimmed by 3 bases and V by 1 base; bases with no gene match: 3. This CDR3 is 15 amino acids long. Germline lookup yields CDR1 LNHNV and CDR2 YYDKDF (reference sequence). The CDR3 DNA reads TGTGCCACCAGCAGAGTCGGGACAGGGGACTACGAGCAGTACTTC. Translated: CATSRVGTGDYEQYF. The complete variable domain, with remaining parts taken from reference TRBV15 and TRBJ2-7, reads DAMVIQNPRYQVTQFGKPVTLSCSQTLNHNVMYWYQQKSSQAPKLLFHYYDKDFNNEADTPDNFQSRRPNTSFCFLDIRSPGLGDTAMYLCATSRVGTGDYEQYFGPGTRLTVT.

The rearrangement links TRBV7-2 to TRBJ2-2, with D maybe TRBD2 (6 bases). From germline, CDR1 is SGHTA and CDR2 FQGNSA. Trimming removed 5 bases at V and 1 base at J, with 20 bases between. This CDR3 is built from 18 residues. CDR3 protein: CASSQFRGGAKNTGELFF. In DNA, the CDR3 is TGTGCCAGCAGCCAGTTTCGTGGCGGGGCTAAGAACACCGGGGAGCTGTTTTTT. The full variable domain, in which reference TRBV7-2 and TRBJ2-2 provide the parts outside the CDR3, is GAGVSQSPSNKVTEKGKDVELRCDPISGHTALYWYRQSLGQGLEFLIYFQGNSAPDKSGLPSDRFSAERTGGSVSTLTIQRTQQEDSAVYLCASSQFRGGAKNTGELFFGEGSRLTVL.

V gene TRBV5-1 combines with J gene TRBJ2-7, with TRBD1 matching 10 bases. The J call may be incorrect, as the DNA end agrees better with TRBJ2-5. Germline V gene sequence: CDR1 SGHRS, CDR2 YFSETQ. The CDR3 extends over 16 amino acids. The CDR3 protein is CASSRTGGSIQETQYF. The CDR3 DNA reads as TGCGCCAGCAGTCGGACAGGGGGGTCGATCCAAGAGACCCAGTACTTC.

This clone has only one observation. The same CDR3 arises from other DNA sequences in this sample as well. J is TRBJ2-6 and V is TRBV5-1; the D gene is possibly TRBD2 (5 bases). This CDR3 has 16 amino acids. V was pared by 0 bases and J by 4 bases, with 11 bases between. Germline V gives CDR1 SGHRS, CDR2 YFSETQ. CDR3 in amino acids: CASSLGRGSGANVLTF. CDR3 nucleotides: TGCGCCAGCAGCTTGGGTCGGGGATCCGGGGCCAACGTCCTGACTTTC.

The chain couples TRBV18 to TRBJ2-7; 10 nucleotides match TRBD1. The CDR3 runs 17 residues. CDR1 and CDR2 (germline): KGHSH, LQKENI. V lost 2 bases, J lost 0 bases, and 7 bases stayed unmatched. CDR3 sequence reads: CASSPARDRGHSYEQYF. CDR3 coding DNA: TGTGCCAGCTCACCAGCTAGAGACAGGGGGCACTCCTACGAGCAGTACTTC.

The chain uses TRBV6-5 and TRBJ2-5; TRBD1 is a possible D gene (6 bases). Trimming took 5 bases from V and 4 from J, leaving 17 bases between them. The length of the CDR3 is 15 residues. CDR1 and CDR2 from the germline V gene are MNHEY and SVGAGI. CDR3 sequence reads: CASSRDTGNAETQYF. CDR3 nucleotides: TGTGCCAGCAGTCGCGATACAGGGAACGCAGAGACCCAGTACTTC.

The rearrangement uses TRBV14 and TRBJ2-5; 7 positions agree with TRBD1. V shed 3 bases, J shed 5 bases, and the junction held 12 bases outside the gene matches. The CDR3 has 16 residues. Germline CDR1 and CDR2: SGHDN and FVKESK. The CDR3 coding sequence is TGTGCCAGCAGCCATGGGGACAGATCCAATTTGGAGACCCAGTACTTC. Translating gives CASSHGDRSNLETQYF.

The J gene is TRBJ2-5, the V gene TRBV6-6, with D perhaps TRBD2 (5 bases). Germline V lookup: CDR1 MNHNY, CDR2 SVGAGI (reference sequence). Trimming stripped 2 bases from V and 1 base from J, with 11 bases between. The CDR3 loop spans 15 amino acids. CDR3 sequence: CASSYGSGVQETQYF. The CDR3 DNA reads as TGTGCCAGCAGTTACGGGAGTGGGGTCCAAGAGACCCAGTACTTC.

The CDR3 DNA sequence: TGTGCCAGAAGCTTGCAAGGGACACTGGGGTGGAACAATCAGCCCCAGCATTTT. Its protein product is CARSLQGTLGWNNQPQHF. The chain joins TRBV5-3 to TRBJ1-5; a weak D match, TRBD1 (6 bases). TRBV5-3 is assigned to the ORF class and has an uncertain function. The CDR3 is made up of 18 amino acids. The ends were cut back, 1 base at V and 3 bases at J, with 20 bases in the middle.

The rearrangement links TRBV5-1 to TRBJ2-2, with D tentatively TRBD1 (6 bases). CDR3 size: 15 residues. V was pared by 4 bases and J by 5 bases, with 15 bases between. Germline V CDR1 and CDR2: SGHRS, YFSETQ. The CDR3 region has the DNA TGCGCCAGCAGCCCGCTGACAGGACAGACCGGGGAGCTGTTTTTT. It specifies CASSPLTGQTGELFF.

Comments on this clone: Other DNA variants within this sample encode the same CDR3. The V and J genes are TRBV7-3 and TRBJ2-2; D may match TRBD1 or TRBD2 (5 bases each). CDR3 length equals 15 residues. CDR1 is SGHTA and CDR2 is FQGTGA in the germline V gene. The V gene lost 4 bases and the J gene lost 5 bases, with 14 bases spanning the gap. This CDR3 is CASSSAGTLTGELFF. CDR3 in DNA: TGTGCCAGCAGCTCCGCCGGGACCTTAACCGGGGAGCTGTTTTTT. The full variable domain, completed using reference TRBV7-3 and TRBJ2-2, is GAGVSQTPSNKVTEKGKYVELRCDPISGHTALYWYRQSLGQGPEFLIYFQGTGAADDSGLPNDRFFAVRPEGSVSTLKIQRTERGDSAVYLCASSSAGTLTGELFFGEGSRLTVL.